The 10 T cell receptor beta chains below were found in one sample sequenced in a study of OX40 agonist ivuxolimab in advanced cancers. TCRdb keeps only in-frame clones here, not all; method: immunoSEQ multiplex PCR. The data contain about 13,000 clones, roughly 69% of them singletons. The sample here was CD4+ or CD8+ T cells sorted from blood, taken in a trial of the OX40 agonist ivuxolimab. These receptors were obtained from an adult with an advanced solid tumor such as melanoma, head and neck, liver or kidney cancer.

The chain couples TRBV18 to TRBJ1-2; possible D gene TRBD1, 6 bases. Germline lookup yields CDR1 KGHSH and CDR2 LQKENI. The CDR3 runs to 13 residues. V was trimmed by 3 bases and J by 4 bases, leaving 9 bases between them. The CDR3 DNA is TGTGCCAGCTCACCCGGGGGCGCCTATGGCTACACCTTC. Translated, it gives CASSPGGAYGYTF.

This clone was counted a few times. The rearrangement uses TRBV2 and TRBJ1-1; 8 bases are shared with TRBD1. The CDR3 extends over 16 amino acids. Germline-derived CDR1 and CDR2 are SNHLY and FYNNEI. V shed 4 bases and J 4 bases; nucleotides not matched to a gene: 11. The CDR3 loop reads CASSGPGGKSTTEAFF. The CDR3 bases are TGTGCCAGCAGTGGCCCAGGGGGCAAAAGTACCACTGAAGCTTTCTTT.

V usage is TRBV6-5 and J usage is TRBJ2-1; no clear D. CDR1 is MNHEY and CDR2 is SVGAGI in the germline V gene. The CDR3 runs to 13 residues. Trimming shortened V by 5 bases and J by 10 bases, and 15 bases separated the two germline ends. The CDR3: CASSPRPVREQFF. CDR3 sequence (DNA): TGTGCCAGCAGTCCCAGGCCCGTCAGGGAGCAGTTCTTC.

This clone was seen just once. The rearrangement joins TRBV19 to TRBJ2-7, with D possibly TRBD1 on 5 matching bases. V lost 1 base to trimming and J lost 5 bases, with 9 bases between them. CDR3 length: 13 amino acids. Germline V lookup: CDR1 LNHDA, CDR2 SQIVND (reference sequence). Here the CDR3 DNA reads TGTGCCAGTAGTATAGGGCAGGGAAACGAGCAGTACTTC. Amino acids: CASSIGQGNEQYF. Full variable domain (rest looked up from reference TRBV19 and TRBJ2-7): DGGITQSPKYLFRKEGQNVTLSCEQNLNHDAMYWYRQDPGQGLRLIYYSQIVNDFQKGDIAEGYSVSREKKESFPLTVTSAQKNPTAFYLCASSIGQGNEQYFGPGTRLTVT.

This clone has a handful of counts. CDR3 residues: CASSLVSRLAGVNEQFF. The CDR3 DNA follows: TGTGCCAGCAGCTTAGTTTCTAGGCTAGCGGGAGTTAATGAGCAGTTCTTC. The chain is built from TRBV7-6 and TRBJ2-1, with 10 nucleotides matching TRBD2. Germline CDR1 SGHVS, CDR2 FNYEAQ. This CDR3 has 17 residues. V gave up 1 base and J gave up 7 bases; unmatched junction bases: 10.

This clone was counted a few times. CDR3 residues: CATPTGVFDYEQYF. CDR3 bases: TGTGCCACCCCAACAGGGGTCTTTGACTACGAGCAGTACTTC. The chain uses TRBV18 and TRBJ2-7; 7 nucleotides agree with TRBD1. The germline V gene has CDR1 KGHSH and CDR2 LQKENI. The CDR3 has 14 residues. With 10 bases clipped from V and 3 bases from J, the junction kept 12 bases outside the gene matches.

V gene TRBV6-5 combines with J gene TRBJ2-7, with 10 bases aligning to TRBD2. The V and J ends lost 6 bases and 3 bases, in that order; junction bases with no gene match: 8. This CDR3 comprises 15 residues. Germline V CDR1 and CDR2: MNHEY, SVGAGI. Here the CDR3 reads CASRGLAGAYYEQYF. CDR3 bases: TGTGCCAGCAGGGGTCTAGCGGGAGCCTACTACGAGCAGTACTTC.

V gene TRBV19 combines with J gene TRBJ2-6, with 12 bases identical to TRBD1. Germline V CDR1 and CDR2: LNHDA, SQIVND (reference sequence). CDR3 length equals 19 residues. V lost 11 bases to trimming and J lost 1 base; unmatched junction nucleotides: 15. CDR3 in DNA: TGTGCCGCCGATCCCGGGACAGGGGGCGGGTTGTCTGGGGCCAACGTCCTGACTTTC. This encodes CAADPGTGGGLSGANVLTF.

The rearrangement links TRBV27 to TRBJ1-1, with unresolved D. The CDR3 covers 11 residues. Deletions cut 3 bases from V and 2 bases from J, with 1 base between. The germline CDR1 and CDR2 sequences are MNHEY and SMNVEV (reference sequence). The CDR3 DNA follows: TGTGCCAGCAGTTTCAACACTGAAGCTTTCTTT. As protein: CASSFNTEAFF.

V gene TRBV30 combines with J gene TRBJ1-2, with TRBD1 matching over 10 bases. Trimming cost V 5 bases and J 7 bases; bases outside gene matches: 13. The length of the CDR3 is 15 residues. Germline V gene data show CDR1 as GTSNPN and CDR2 as SVGIG (reference sequence). The CDR3 spells CAWSSPTGGLGGYTF. In nucleotides, the CDR3 is TGTGCCTGGTCCTCGCCGACAGGGGGCCTCGGTGGCTACACCTTC.